The present entry profiles one TCR beta chain with its context. Its cognate antigen is unknown. The entry originates in a study of cytomegalovirus exposure and HLA in healthy donors. Study-wide points: As a later analysis revealed, the rate of TCR association differed by HLA locus, with DRB1 most and HLA-C fewest. CMV serostatus was the sole immune exposure data available. Later, an analysis found that common viral pathogens appeared to be linked with several of the most significant clusters. Overall, roughly 150 TCR beta chains were annotated as cytomegalovirus-associated.

The ends were cut back, 4 bases at V and 4 bases at J, with 11 bases in the middle. This CDR3 has 13 amino acids. CDR1 is SGHRS and CDR2 is YFSETQ in the germline V gene. It was with 60 Vbeta and 13 Jbeta primers that the PCR ran. Clones were sequenced by immunoSEQ multiplex PCR, and TCRdb holds only the in-frame ones, with some missing. The sample has 180,000 or so clones; just under 80% are singletons. The receptor was isolated from a young woman in good health and CMV-seronegative. The rearrangement uses TRBV5-1 and TRBJ1-1; D remains ambiguous. What was sequenced was PBMCs. The CDR3 sequence: CASSPSEGTEAFF. CDR3 in DNA: TGCGCCAGCAGCCCTTCGGAGGGCACTGAAGCTTTCTTT.